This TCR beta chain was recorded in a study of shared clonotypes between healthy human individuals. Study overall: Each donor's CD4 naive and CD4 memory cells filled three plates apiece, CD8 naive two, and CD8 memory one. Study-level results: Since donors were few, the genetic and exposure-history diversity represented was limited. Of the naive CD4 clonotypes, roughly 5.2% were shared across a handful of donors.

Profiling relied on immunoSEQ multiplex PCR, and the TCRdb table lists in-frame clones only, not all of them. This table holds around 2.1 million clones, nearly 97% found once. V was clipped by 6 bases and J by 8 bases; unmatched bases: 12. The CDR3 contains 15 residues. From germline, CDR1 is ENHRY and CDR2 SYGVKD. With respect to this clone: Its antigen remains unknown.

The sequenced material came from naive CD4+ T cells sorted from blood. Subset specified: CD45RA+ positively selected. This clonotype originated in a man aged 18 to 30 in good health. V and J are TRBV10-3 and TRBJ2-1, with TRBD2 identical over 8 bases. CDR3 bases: TGTGCCATCAGCCCCGGAGCGGGAGTCGGAGATGAGCAGTTCTTC. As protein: CAISPGAGVGDEQFF.